The rows below give T cell receptor beta chains drawn from one sample of a study of preoperative IRX-2 immunotherapy in early breast cancer. Using immunoSEQ multiplex PCR, the repertoire was profiled, and TCRdb retains in-frame clones only, with some absent. The sample carries more than 50,000 clones, approximately 94% recorded once. Specimen collection occurred from a patient treated with IRX-2 immunotherapy. The receptors derive from a human donor with breast cancer. Each CDR3 is given with its conserved first and last residue.

V gene | CDR3 protein
TRBV11-1 | CASSPLGGVLEQFF
TRBV5-4 | CASSLVVGESDEQFF
TRBV28 | CASSLYEGDSRQETQYF
TRBV23-1 | CASSHCGPNYGYTF
TRBV5-8 | CASSLGGLAARTYEQYF
TRBV18 | CASSPGRGGGSGNTIYF
TRBV6-5 | CASSYGDSGNTIYF
TRBV19 | CASTKGGNIQYF
TRBV7-6 | CASSQGGTNGEKLFF
TRBV2 | CASSWGGGLETQYF
TRBV7-8 | CASSLPLGDTEAFF
TRBV4-3 | CASSKLAGGRDTQYF
TRBV13 | CASSIGRAWEQYF
TRBV5-4 | CASSPSTGLAGPQFF
TRBV6-6 | CATSGVNEQFF
TRBV5-4 | CASSLRVGAGTEAFF
TRBV15 | CATSREGNQPQHF
TRBV7-9 | CASSSPRGQLNTEAFF
TRBV18 | CASSPNRLFGTNEKLFF
TRBV25-1 | CASSGRGFTEAFF
TRBV18 | CASSPDLNQPQHF
TRBV7-3 | CASSSTTRPYEQYF
TRBV30 | CAWNPELEQGYGYTF
TRBV5-1 | CASSLGTNEKLFF
TRBV5-1 | CASSSKTGTDTQYF
TRBV30 | CAWSRQGVNTEAFF
TRBV2 | CASSEGGGGANVLTF
TRBV11-2 | CASSPLARRSNYEQYF
TRBV5-6 | CASSLRGPRETQYF
TRBV18 | CASSPSPARLGYNEQFF
TRBV28 | CASSFMAGAYNEQFF
TRBV5-1 | CASSLVVGQGDNEQFF
TRBV5-6 | CASSRLSTGATYEQYF
TRBV6-6 | CASTDGPGNTIYF
TRBV2 | CASSVYKTEPATGELFF
TRBV29-1 | CSVDNVSGTQYF
TRBV9 | CASSVDPGPYEQYF
TRBV30 | CACQSEGATNEKLFF
TRBV7-8 | CASSLGRGSSYNEQFF
TRBV5-6 | CASSPDRGRTDTQYF
TRBV7-9 | CAYSNRQGTEAFF
TRBV6-5 | CASSWGEGDEQYF
TRBV5-6 | CASSYSTRSTAKYF
TRBV30 | CAWGGDRGQNSPLHF
TRBV7-2 | CASSFSSGATDTQYF
TRBV5-4 | CASSEEAGAGGYTF
TRBV4-1 | CASSQVTGHRNTEAFF
TRBV6-1 | CASSQGIGNTEAFF
TRBV10-3 | CAISESGPKDIHEQFF
TRBV11-1 | CASSLQVEAQHSGNTIYF
TRBV7-9 | CASSASRDRGSYEQYF
TRBV30 | CAWARGTNYGYTF
TRBV7-9 | CASSLWGNREQYF
TRBV6-5 | CASSYWGETFF
TRBV7-3 | CASSSQGDQFF